Described below is a single T cell receptor (beta chain) sequence and its context. Its antigen is not known. Clones were sequenced by immunoSEQ multiplex PCR, and TCRdb holds only the in-frame ones, with some missing. The sample holds approximately 81,000 clones; about 83% are singletons and the top ten take about 1.3%. This specimen comes from a study of T cell responses to AZD1222 COVID-19 vaccine. Whole-study results and caveats: Unmutated variant regions reportedly attract nearly half of all spike-specific TCRs. Every sample of the repertoires postdated the peak T cell response. Donors were chiefly white British, with a greater number of females, and clonal diversity was perhaps underestimated.

Second-dose schedules of about 4 or about 12 weeks were combined. V lost 0 bases, J lost 2 bases, and 14 bases lay in between. CDR3 size: 16 residues. CDR1 and CDR2 (germline): MNHEY, SVGEGT. Sequences were derived from peripheral blood, sampled 28 days after the second AZD1222 dose. The receptor's source is an adult who received the AZD1222 COVID-19 vaccine. This chain links TRBV6-2 or TRBV6-3 with TRBJ2-7; D gene ambiguous. The CDR3 DNA follows: TGTGCCAGCAGTTACTCCCTGACTGCGCTCCCCTACGAGCAGTACTTC. This encodes CASSYSLTALPYEQYF.